This T cell receptor beta chain derives from a study of blood T cells in healthy people across ages. Alongside a J-beta primer mix, a sample-barcoded 5' primer served in a second PCR lasting about 7 to 11 cycles. The template-switch adaptor, which had 12 random nucleotides, put a tag on each cDNA molecule. TCRdb independently ran MiXCR on the 5' RACE reads; one entry per CDR3 protein. The sample includes roughly 800,000 distinct CDR3 sequences, about three fifths of them seen just once. The CDR3 extends over 15 amino acids. The germline CDR1 and CDR2 sequences are SGHTA and FQGNSA. Trimming left V 5 bases short and J 4 bases short, with 17 bases between. Study-wide points: Per million T cells, the diversity of TCR beta decreased roughly linearly as age advanced.

A note on this clonotype: Its antigen is currently unknown.

Donor samples were obtained from healthy Caucasian individuals from Russia, aged about 6 to 95. Sequencing was done on a sample of blood. The source of this sequence is a man between 25 and 39 years old in good health. This chain connects TRBV7-2 to TRBJ1-2; tentative D call: TRBD1 (6 bases). CDR3 sequence reads: CASSRPGGGSYGYTF. In nucleotides, the CDR3 is TGTGCCAGCAGCCGTCCAGGAGGGGGGTCCTATGGCTACACCTTC.